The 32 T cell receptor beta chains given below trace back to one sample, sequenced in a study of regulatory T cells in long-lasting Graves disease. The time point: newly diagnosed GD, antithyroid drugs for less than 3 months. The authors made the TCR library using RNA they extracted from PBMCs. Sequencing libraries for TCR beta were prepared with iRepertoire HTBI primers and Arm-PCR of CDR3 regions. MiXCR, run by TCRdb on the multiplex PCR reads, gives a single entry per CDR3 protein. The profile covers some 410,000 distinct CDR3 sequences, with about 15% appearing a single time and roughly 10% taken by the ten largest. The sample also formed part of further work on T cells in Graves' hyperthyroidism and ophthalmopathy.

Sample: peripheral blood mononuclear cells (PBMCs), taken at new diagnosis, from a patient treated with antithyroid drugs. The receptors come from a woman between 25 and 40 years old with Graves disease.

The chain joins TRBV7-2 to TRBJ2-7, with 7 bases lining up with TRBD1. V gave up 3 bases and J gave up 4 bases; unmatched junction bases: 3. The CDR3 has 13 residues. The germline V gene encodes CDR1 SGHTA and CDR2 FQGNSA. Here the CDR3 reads CASSFFRGYEQYF. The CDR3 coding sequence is TGTGCCAGCAGCTTTTTCAGGGGGTACGAGCAGTACTTC. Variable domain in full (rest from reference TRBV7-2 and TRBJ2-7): GAGVSQSPSNKVTEKGKDVELRCDPISGHTALYWYRQSLGQGLEFLIYFQGNSAPDKSGLPSDRFSAERTGGSVSTLTIQRTQQEDSAVYLCASSFFRGYEQYFGPGTRLTVT.

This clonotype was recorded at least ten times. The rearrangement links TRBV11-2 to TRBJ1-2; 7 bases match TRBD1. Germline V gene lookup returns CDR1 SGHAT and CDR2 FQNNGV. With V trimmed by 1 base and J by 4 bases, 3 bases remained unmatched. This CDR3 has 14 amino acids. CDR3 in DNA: TGTGCCAGCAGCTTAGGGGGACAGTTCTATGGCTACACCTTC. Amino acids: CASSLGGQFYGYTF.

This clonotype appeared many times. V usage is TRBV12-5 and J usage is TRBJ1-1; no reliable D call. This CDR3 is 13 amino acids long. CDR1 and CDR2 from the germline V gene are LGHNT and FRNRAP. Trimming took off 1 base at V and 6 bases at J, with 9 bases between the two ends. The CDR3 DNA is TGTGCTAGTGGTTTGGAGGGAGACGCTGAAGCTTTCTTT. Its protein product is CASGLEGDAEAFF.

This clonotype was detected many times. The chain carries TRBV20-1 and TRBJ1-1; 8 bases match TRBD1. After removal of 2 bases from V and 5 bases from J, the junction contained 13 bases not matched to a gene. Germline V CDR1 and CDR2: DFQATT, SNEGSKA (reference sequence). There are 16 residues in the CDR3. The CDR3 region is CSARTMDRAVRTEAFF. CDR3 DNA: TGCAGTGCTAGAACGATGGACAGGGCGGTGAGGACTGAAGCTTTCTTT.

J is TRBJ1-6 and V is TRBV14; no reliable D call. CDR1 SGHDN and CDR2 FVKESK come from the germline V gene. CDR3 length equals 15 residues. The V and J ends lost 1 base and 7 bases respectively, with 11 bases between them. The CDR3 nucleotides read TGTGCCAGCAGCCAAGTACCGGGAAGCAATTCACCCCTCCACTTT. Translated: CASSQVPGSNSPLHF.

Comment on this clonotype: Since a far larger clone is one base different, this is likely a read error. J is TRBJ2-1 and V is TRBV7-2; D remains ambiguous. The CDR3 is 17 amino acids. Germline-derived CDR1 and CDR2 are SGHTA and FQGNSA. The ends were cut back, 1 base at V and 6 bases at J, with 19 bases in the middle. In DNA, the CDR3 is TGTGCCAGCAGCTTAGTGAAGTTGGTTGATCCTCTCAATGAGCAGTTCTTC. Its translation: CASSLVKLVDPLNEQFF.

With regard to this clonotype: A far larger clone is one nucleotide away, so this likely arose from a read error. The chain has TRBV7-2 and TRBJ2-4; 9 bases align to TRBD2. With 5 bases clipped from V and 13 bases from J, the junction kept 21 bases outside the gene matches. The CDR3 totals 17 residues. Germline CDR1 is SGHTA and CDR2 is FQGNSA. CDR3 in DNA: TGTGCCAGCAGCCTCGGGCGGGAGGGCCAATTAGACAATGAGCAGTACTTC. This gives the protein CASSLGREGQLDNEQYF.

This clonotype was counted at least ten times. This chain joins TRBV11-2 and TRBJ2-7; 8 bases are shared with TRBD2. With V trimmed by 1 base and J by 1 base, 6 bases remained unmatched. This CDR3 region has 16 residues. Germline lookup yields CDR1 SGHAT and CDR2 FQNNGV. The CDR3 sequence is CASSLGPLAGSYEQYF. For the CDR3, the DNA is TGTGCCAGCAGCTTAGGGCCGCTAGCGGGTTCCTACGAGCAGTACTTC.

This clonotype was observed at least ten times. The CDR3 region has the DNA TGCAGTGCAACCGGGACTAGCGGGAGGGCCCGTGATACGCAGTATTTT. Its translation is CSATGTSGRARDTQYF. The rearrangement uses TRBV20-1 and TRBJ2-3; 16 nucleotides match TRBD2. Trimming took 6 bases from V and 6 from J; bases not matched to a gene: 9. Germline CDR1 reads DFQATT; CDR2 reads SNEGSKA (reference sequence). The CDR3 totals 16 residues.

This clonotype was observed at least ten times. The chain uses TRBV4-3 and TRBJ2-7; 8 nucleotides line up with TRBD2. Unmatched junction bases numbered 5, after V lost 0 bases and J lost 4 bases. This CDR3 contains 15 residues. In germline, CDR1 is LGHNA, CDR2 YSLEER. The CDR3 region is CASSQDQASGYEQYF. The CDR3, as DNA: TGCGCCAGCAGCCAAGATCAGGCTAGCGGGTACGAGCAGTACTTC.

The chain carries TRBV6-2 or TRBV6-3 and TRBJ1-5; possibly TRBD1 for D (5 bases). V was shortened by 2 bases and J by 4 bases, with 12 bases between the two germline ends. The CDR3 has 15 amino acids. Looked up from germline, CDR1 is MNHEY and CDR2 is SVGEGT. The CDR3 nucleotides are TGTGCCAGCAGTTACGGGGCGGTGGAAAATCAGCCCCAGCATTTT. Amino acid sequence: CASSYGAVENQPQHF.

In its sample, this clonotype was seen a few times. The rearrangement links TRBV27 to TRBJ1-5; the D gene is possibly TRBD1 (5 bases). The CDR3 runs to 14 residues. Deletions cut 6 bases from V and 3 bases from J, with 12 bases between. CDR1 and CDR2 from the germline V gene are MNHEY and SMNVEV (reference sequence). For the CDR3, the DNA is TGTGCCAGCAGCTATCAGGGAAACAATCAGCCCCAGCATTTT. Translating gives CASSYQGNNQPQHF.

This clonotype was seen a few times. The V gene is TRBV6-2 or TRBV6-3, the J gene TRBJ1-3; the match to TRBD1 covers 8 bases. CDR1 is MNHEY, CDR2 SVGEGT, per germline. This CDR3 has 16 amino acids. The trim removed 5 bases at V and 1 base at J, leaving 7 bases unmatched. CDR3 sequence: CASSRYRGSSGNTIYF. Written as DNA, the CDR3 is TGTGCCAGCAGTCGGTACAGGGGGAGTTCTGGAAACACCATATATTTT.

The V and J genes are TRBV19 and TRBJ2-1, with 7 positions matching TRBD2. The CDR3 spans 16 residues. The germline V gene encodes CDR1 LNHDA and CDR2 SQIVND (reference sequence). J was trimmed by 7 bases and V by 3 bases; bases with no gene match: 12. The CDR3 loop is CASSIGAGVFENEQFF. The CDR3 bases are TGTGCCAGTAGTATTGGGGCGGGAGTATTTGAAAATGAGCAGTTCTTC.

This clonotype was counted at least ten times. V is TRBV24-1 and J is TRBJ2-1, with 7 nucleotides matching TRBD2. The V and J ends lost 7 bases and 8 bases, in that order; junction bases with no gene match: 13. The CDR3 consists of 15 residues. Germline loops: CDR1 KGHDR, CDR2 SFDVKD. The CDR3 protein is CATRAPGVAGDEQFF. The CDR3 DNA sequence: TGTGCCACCAGGGCCCCCGGCGTGGCGGGAGATGAGCAGTTCTTC.

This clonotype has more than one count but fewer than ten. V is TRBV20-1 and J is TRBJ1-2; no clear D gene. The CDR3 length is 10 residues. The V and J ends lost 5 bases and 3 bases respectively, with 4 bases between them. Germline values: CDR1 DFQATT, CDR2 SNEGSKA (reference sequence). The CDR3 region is CSAHYYGYTF. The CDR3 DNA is TGCAGTGCTCACTACTATGGCTACACCTTC.

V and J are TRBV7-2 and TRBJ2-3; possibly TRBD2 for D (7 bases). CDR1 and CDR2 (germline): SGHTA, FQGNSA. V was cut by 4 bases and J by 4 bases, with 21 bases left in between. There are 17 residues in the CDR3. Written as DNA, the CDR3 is TGTGCCAGCAGCTCCCCCTGGGGGAGGGGGGGCGCAGATACGCAGTATTTT. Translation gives CASSSPWGRGGADTQYF. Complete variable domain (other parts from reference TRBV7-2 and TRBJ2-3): GAGVSQSPSNKVTEKGKDVELRCDPISGHTALYWYRQSLGQGLEFLIYFQGNSAPDKSGLPSDRFSAERTGGSVSTLTIQRTQQEDSAVYLCASSSPWGRGGADTQYFGPGTRLTVL.

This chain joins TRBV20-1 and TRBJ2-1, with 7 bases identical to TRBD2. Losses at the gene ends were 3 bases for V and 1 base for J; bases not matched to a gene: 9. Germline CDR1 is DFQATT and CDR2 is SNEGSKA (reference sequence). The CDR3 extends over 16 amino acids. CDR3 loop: CSASLSGGRSYNEQFF. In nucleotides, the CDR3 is TGCAGTGCTAGCCTGTCGGGGGGAAGGTCCTACAATGAGCAGTTCTTC.

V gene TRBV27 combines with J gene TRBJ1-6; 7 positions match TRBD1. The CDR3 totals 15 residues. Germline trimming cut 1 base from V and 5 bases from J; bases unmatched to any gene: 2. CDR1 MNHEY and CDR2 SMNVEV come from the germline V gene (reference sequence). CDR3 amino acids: CASSLFQGDNSPLHF. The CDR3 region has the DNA TGTGCCAGCAGTTTATTTCAGGGGGATAATTCACCCCTCCACTTT.

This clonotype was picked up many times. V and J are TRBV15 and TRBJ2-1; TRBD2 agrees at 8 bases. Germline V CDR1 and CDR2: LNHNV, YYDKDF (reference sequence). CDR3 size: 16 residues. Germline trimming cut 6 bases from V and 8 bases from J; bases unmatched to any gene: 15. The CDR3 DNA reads TGTGCCACCAGGCGTCTAGGACTAGCCGGGGGAGATGAGCAGTTCTTC. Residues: CATRRLGLAGGDEQFF.

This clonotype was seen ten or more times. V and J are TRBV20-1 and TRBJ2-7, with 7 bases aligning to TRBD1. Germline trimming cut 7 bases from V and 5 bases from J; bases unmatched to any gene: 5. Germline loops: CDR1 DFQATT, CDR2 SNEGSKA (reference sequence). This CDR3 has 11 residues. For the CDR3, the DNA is TGCAGTGTCATACAGGGGCACGAGCAGTACTTC. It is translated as CSVIQGHEQYF.

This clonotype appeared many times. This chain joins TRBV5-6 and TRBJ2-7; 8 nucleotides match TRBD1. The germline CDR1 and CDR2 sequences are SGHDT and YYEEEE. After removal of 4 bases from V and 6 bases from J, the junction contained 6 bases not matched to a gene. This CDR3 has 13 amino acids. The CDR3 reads CASSAKDRAEQYF. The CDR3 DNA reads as TGTGCCAGCAGCGCGAAGGACAGGGCCGAGCAGTACTTC. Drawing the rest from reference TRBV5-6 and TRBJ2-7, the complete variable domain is DAGVTQSPTHLIKTRGQQVTLRCSPKSGHDTVSWYQQALGQGPQFIFQYYEEEERQRGNFPDRFSGHQFPNYSSELNVNALLLGDSALYLCASSAKDRAEQYFGPGTRLTVT.

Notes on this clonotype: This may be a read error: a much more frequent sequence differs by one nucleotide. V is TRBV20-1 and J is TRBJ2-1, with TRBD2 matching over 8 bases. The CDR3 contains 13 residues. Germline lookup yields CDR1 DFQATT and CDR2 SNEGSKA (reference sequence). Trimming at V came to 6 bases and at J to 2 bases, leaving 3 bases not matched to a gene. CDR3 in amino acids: CSAIAGTYNEQFF. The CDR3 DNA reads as TGCAGTGCCATAGCGGGAACCTACAATGAGCAGTTCTTC.

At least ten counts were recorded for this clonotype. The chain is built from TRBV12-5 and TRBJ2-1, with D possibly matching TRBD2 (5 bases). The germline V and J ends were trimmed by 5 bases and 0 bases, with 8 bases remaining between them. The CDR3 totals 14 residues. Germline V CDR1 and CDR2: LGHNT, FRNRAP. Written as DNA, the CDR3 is TGTGCTAGTGGTATAGGGAGCTCCTACAATGAGCAGTTCTTC. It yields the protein CASGIGSSYNEQFF.

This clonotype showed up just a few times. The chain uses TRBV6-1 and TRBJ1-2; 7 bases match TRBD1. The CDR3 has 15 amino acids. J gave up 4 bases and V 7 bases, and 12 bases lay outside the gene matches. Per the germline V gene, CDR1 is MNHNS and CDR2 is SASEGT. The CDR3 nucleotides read TGTGCCAGCATCGGGGCTGACAGGGACCCCTATGGCTACACCTTC. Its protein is CASIGADRDPYGYTF.

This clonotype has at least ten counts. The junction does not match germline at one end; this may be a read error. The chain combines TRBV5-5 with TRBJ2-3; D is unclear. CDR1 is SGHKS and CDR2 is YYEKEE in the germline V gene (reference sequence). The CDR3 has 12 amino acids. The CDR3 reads CASSLDGSPWDF. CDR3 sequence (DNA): TGTGCCAGCAGCTTAGATGGCTCCCCCTGGGATTTT. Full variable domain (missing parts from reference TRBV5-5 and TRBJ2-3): DAGVTQSPTHLIKTRGQQVTLRCSPISGHKSVSWYQQVLGQGPQFIFQYYEKEERGRGNFPDRFSARQFPNYSSELNVNALLLGDSALYLCASSLDGSPWDFGPGTRLTVL.

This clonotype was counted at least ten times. The CDR3 nucleotides are TGTGCCATCAGTGAAGGGGGGTCGGGGTACGAGCAGTACTTC. The encoded protein is CAISEGGSGYEQYF. This chain connects TRBV10-3 to TRBJ2-7; TRBD1 or TRBD2 may be the D gene (6 bases each). Germline CDR1 and CDR2: ENHRY and SYGVKD. The V end was cut by 3 bases, the J end by 4 bases, with 13 bases between. The CDR3 sequence is 14 residues long.

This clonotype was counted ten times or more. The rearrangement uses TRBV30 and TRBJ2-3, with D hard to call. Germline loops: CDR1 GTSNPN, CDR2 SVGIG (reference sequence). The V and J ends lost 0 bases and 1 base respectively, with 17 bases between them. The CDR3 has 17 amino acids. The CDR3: CAWSVRFSPLGTDTQYF. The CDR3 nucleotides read TGTGCCTGGAGTGTACGATTCAGCCCGCTCGGCACAGATACGCAGTATTTT.

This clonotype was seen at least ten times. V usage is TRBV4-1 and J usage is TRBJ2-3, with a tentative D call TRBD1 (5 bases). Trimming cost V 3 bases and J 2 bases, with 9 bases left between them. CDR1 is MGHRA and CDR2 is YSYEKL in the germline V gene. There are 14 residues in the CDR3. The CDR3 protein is CASSQGQATDTQYF. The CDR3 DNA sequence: TGCGCCAGCAGCCAGGGGCAAGCCACAGATACGCAGTATTTT.

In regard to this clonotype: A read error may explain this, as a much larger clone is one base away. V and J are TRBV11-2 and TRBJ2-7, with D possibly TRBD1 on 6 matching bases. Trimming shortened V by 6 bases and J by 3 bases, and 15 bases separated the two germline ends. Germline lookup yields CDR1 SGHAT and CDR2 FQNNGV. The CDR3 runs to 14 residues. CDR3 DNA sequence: TGTGCCAGCAGTTCCTACAGACAGGACTACGAGCAGTACTTC. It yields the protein CASSSYRQDYEQYF.

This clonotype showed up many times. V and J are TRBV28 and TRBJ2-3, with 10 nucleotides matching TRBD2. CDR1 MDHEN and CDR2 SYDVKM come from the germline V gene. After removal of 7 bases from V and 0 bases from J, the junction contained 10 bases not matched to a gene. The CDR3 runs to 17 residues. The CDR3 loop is CASTSLAGGRSTDTQYF. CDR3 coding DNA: TGTGCCAGCACGTCATTAGCGGGAGGACGAAGCACAGATACGCAGTATTTT.

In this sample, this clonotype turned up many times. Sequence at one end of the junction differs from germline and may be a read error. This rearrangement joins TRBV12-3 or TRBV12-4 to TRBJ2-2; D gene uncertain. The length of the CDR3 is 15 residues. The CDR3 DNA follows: TGTGCCAACAGTTTCGTCAGGCAGAACACCGGGGAGCTGTTTTTT. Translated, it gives CANSFVRQNTGELFF.